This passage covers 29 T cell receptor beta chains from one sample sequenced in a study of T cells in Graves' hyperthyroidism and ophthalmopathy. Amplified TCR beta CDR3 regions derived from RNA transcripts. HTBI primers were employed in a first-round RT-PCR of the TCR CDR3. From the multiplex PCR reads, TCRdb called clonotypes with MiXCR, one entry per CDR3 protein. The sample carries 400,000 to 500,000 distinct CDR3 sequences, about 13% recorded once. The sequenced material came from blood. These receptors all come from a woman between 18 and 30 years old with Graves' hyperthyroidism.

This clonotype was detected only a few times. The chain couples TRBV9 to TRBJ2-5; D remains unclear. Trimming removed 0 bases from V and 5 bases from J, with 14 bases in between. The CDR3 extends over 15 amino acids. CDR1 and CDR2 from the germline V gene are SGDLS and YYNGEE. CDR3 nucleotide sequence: TGTGCCAGCAGCGTAGACCACCTAGTCGATGAGACCCAGTACTTC. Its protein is CASSVDHLVDETQYF.

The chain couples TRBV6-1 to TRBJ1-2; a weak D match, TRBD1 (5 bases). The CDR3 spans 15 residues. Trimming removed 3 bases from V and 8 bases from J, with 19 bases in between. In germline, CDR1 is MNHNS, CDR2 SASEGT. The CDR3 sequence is CASSDGQGPLGGYTF. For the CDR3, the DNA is TGTGCCAGCAGTGATGGGCAGGGACCGCTGGGAGGCTACACCTTC.

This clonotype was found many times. DNA of the CDR3: TGTGCCAGCGCAGGGGGACTAGCGGTCTACGAGCAGTACTTC. Translating it yields CASAGGLAVYEQYF. The gene calls are TRBV7-9 and TRBJ2-7, with 11 bases identical to TRBD2. Germline values: CDR1 SEHNR, CDR2 FQNEAQ (reference sequence). The J segment lost 3 bases and the V segment lost 8 bases, leaving 6 bases of the junction unmatched. The CDR3 runs to 14 residues.

CDR3 region: CASSVGVSSYNSPLHF. CDR3 DNA: TGTGCCAGCAGCGTAGGGGTTAGCTCCTATAATTCACCCCTCCACTTT. This sequence joins TRBV9 and TRBJ1-6, with no clear D. From germline, CDR1 is SGDLS and CDR2 YYNGEE. This CDR3 spans 16 amino acids. The V end lost 0 bases, the J end lost 0 bases, and 7 bases lay between the germline ends.

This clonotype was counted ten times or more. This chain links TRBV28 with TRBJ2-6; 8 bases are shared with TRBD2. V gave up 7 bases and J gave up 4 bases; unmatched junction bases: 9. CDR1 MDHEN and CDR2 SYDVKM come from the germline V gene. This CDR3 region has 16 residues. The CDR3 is CASTGGGSLGANVLTF. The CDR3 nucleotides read TGTGCCAGCACTGGCGGGGGGTCCCTAGGGGCCAACGTCCTGACTTTC.

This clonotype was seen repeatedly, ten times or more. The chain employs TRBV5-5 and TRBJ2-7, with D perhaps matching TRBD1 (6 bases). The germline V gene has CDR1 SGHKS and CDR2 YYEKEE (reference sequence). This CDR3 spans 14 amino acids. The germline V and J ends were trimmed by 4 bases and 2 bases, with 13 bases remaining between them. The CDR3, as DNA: TGTGCCAGCAGCGAATGGGACATTACCTACGAGCAGTACTTC. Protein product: CASSEWDITYEQYF.

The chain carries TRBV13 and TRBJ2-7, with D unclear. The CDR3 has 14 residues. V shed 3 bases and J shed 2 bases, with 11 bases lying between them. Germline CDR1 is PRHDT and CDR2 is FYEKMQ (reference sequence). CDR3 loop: CASSFRTDAYEQYF. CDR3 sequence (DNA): TGTGCCAGCAGCTTTCGTACCGATGCCTACGAGCAGTACTTC.

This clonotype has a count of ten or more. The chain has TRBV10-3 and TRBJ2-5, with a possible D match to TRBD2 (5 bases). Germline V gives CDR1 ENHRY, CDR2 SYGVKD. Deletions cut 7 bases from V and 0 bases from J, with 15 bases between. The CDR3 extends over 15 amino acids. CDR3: CAITRGPANQETQYF. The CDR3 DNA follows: TGTGCCATCACCAGAGGGCCAGCCAACCAAGAGACCCAGTACTTC.

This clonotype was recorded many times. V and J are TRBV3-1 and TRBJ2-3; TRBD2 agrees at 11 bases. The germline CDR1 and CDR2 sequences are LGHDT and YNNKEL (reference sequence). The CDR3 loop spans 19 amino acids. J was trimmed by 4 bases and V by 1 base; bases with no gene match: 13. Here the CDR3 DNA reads TGTGCCAGCAGCCAAGCATCAGCTTTACTAGCGGGAGTTGCAGATACGCAGTATTTT. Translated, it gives CASSQASALLAGVADTQYF.

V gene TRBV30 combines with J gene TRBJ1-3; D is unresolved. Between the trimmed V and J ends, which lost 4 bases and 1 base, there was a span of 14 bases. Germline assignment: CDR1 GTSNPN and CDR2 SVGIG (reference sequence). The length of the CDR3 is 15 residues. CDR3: CAWNPPYRSGNTIYF. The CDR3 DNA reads TGTGCCTGGAACCCCCCGTATAGATCTGGAAACACCATATATTTT.

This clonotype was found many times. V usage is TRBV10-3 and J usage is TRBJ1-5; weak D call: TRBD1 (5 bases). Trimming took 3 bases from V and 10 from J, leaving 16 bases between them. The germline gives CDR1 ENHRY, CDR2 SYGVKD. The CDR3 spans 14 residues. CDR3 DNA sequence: TGTGCCATCAGTGATTGGGACGGCGCAGGTCCCCAGCATTTT. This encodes CAISDWDGAGPQHF.

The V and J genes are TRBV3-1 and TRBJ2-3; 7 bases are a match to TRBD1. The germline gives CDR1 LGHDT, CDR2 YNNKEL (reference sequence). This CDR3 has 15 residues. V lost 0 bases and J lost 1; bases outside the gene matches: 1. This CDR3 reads CASSQETGGTDTQYF. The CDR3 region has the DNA TGTGCCAGCAGCCAAGAAACAGGGGGCACAGATACGCAGTATTTT.

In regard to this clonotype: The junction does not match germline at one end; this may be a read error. The CDR3 DNA sequence: TGTGCCAGCAGTTTATTGGCAGGCGAGACCCGGTACTTC. It encodes CASSLLAGETRYF. J is TRBJ2-5 and V is TRBV27; no definite D call. The CDR3 spans 13 residues. Germline V lookup: CDR1 MNHEY, CDR2 SMNVEV (reference sequence).

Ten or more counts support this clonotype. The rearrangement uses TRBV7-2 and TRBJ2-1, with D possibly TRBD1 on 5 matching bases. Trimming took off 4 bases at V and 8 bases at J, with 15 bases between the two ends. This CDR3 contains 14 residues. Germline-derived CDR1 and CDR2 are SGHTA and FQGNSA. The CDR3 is CASSSSGAEDEQFF. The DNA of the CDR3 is TGTGCCAGCAGCTCAAGTGGGGCCGAAGATGAGCAGTTCTTC.

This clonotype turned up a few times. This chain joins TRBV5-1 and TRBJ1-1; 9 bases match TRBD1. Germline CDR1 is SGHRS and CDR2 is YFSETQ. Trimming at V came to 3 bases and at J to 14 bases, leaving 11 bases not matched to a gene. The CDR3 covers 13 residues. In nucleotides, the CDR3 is TGCGCCAGCAGCTCATCGGACAGGGGCTCGATCTTCTTT. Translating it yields CASSSSDRGSIFF.

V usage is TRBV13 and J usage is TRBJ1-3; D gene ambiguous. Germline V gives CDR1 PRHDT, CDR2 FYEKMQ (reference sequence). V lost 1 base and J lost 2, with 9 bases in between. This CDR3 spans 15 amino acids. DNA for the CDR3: TGTGCCAGCAGCTTAGAACCTGGGGCTGGAAACACCATATATTTT. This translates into CASSLEPGAGNTIYF.

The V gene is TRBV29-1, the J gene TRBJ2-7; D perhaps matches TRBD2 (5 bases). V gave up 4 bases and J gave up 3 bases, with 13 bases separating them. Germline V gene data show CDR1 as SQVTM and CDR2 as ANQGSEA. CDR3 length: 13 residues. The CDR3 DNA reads TGCAGCGTTGGCCCTCGGGGTGGCTACGAGCAGTACTTC. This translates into CSVGPRGGYEQYF.

Written as DNA, the CDR3 is TGCAGCGTCGCTCGGACTAGCGGGTGGAACACCGGGGAGCTGTTTTTT. This gives the protein CSVARTSGWNTGELFF. V and J are TRBV29-1 and TRBJ2-2, with 11 bases matching TRBD2. There are 16 residues in the CDR3. Unmatched junction bases numbered 7, after V lost 6 bases and J lost 1 base. CDR1 is SQVTM and CDR2 is ANQGSEA in the germline V gene.

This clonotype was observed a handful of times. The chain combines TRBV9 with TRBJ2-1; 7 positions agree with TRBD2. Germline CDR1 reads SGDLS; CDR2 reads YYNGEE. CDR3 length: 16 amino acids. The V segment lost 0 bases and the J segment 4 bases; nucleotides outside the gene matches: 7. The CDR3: CASSVGVSGRYNEQFF. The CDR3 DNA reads TGTGCCAGCAGCGTAGGGGTTAGCGGGCGATACAATGAGCAGTTCTTC.

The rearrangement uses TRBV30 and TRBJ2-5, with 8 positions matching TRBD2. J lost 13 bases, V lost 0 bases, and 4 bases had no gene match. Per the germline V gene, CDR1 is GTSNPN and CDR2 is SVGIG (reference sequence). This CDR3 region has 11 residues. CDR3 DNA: TGTGCCTGGAGTGTAGGCGGGGGGTGGTACTTC. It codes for CAWSVGGGWYF.

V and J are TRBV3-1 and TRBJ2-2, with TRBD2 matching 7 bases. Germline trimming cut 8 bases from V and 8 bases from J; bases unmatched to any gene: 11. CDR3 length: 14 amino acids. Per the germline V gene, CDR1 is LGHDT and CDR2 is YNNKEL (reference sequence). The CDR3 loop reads CASEFGRSRGELFF. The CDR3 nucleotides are TGTGCCAGCGAGTTCGGGAGGAGTCGAGGGGAGCTGTTTTTT. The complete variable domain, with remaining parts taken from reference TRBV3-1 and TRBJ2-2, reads DTAVSQTPKYLVTQMGNDKSIKCEQNLGHDTMYWYKQDSKKFLKIMFSYNNKELIINETVPNRFSPKSPDKAHLNLHINSLELGDSAVYFCASEFGRSRGELFFGEGSRLTVL.

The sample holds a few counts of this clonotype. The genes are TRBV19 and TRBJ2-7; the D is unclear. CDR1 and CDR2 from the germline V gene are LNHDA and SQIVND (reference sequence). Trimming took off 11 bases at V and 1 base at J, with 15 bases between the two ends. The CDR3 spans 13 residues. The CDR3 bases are TGTGCCGCCGCCGTCGGGCTTTCCTACGAGCAGTACTTC. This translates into CAAAVGLSYEQYF.

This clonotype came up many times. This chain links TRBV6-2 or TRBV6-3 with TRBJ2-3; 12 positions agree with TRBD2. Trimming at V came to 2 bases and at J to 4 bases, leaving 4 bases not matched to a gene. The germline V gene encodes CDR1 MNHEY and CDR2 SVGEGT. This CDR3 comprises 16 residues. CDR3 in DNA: TGTGCCAGCAGTTACGTGCTAGCGGGAGGGCCAGATACGCAGTATTTT. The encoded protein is CASSYVLAGGPDTQYF.

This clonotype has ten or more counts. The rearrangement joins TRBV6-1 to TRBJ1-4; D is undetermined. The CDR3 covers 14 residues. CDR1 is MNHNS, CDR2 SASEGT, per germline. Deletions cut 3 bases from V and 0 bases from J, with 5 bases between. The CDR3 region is CASSETATNEKLFF. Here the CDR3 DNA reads TGTGCCAGCAGTGAGACGGCAACTAATGAAAAACTGTTTTTT.

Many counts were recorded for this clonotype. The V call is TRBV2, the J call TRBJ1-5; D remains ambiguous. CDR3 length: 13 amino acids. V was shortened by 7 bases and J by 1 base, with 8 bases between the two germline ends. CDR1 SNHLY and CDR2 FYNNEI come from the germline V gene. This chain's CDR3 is CASMGDSNQPQHF. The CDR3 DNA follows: TGTGCCAGCATGGGAGACAGCAATCAGCCCCAGCATTTT. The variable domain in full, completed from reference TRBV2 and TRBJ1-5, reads EPEVTQTPSHQVTQMGQEVILRCVPISNHLYFYWYRQILGQKVEFLVSFYNNEISEKSEIFDDQFSVERPDGSNFTLKIRSTKLEDSAMYFCASMGDSNQPQHFGDGTRLSIL.

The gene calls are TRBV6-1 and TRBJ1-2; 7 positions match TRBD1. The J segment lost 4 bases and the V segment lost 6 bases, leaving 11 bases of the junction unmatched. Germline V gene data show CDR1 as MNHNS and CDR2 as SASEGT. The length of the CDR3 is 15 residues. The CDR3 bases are TGTGCCAGCAGCCGACCGGGACAGCGAACCTATGGCTACACCTTC. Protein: CASSRPGQRTYGYTF.

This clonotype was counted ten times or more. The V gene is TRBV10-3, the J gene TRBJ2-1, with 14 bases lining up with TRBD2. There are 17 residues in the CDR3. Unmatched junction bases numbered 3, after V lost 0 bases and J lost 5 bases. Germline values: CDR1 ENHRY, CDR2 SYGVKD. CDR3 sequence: CAISESWGLAGDNEQFF. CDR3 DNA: TGTGCCATCAGTGAGTCATGGGGACTAGCGGGAGACAATGAGCAGTTCTTC.

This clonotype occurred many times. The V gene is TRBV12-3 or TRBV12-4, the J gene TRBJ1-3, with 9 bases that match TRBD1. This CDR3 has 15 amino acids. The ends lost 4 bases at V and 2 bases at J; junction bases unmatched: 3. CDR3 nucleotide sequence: TGTGCCAGCAGTTCCGGGACAGGGACTGGAAACACCATATATTTT. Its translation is CASSSGTGTGNTIYF.

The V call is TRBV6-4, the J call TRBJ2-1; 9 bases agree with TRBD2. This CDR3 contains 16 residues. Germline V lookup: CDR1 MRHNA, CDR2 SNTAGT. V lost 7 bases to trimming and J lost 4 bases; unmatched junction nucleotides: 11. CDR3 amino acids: CASIPPLAGRYNEQFF. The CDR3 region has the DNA TGTGCCAGCATCCCACCCCTAGCGGGAAGATACAATGAGCAGTTCTTC.